These 21 T cell receptor beta chains were all obtained from the same sample, sequenced in a study of shared clonotypes between healthy human individuals. Only in-frame clones appear in the TCRdb table, and some are missing; sequencing was by immunoSEQ multiplex PCR. Among millions of clones listed, approximately 90% were seen once. The specimen sequenced was naive CD4+ T cells sorted from blood. The subset was: CD45RA+ positively selected. Every receptor here comes from a man between 18 and 35 years old in good health.

J is TRBJ1-5 and V is TRBV30; TRBD1 aligns across 8 bases. Trimming cost V 3 bases and J 2 bases; bases outside gene matches: 6. Germline values: CDR1 GTSNPN, CDR2 SVGIG (reference sequence). The CDR3 spans 15 residues. The CDR3 protein is CAWSRTGLGNQPQHF. In DNA form, the CDR3 reads TGTGCCTGGAGCAGGACAGGGCTGGGCAATCAGCCCCAGCATTTT. The variable domain in full, completed from reference TRBV30 and TRBJ1-5, reads SQTIHQWPATLVQPVGSPLSLECTVEGTSNPNLYWYRQAAGRGLQLLFYSVGIGQISSEVPQNLSASRPQDRQFILSSKKLLLSDSGFYLCAWSRTGLGNQPQHFGDGTRLSIL.

Comment on this clone: Other DNA sequences of this sample code for an identical CDR3. V is TRBV5-1 and J is TRBJ2-5; tentatively, D is TRBD1 or TRBD2 (5 bases each). CDR3 length: 14 amino acids. Germline V gene lookup returns CDR1 SGHRS and CDR2 YFSETQ. The germline V and J ends were trimmed by 0 bases and 1 base, with 7 bases remaining between them. CDR3 coding DNA: TGCGCCAGCAGCTTGGGGGGGAGCCAAGAGACCCAGTACTTC. This gives the protein CASSLGGSQETQYF.

The chain uses TRBV28 and TRBJ2-7; D possibly uses TRBD1 or TRBD2 (5 bases each). Germline CDR1 reads MDHEN; CDR2 reads SYDVKM. This CDR3 spans 13 amino acids. The ends were cut back, 6 bases at V and 5 bases at J, with 14 bases in the middle. Here the CDR3 DNA reads TGTGCCAGCAGGTCCCCAGGGACCCACGAGCAGTACTTC. It translates to CASRSPGTHEQYF.

This sequence joins TRBV28 and TRBJ2-2; 8 nucleotides agree with TRBD1. This CDR3 has 13 residues. CDR1 and CDR2 from the germline V gene are MDHEN and SYDVKM. V shed 9 bases, J shed 7 bases, and the junction held 7 bases outside the gene matches. CDR3 amino acids: CASGPGGLGELFF. In nucleotides, the CDR3 is TGTGCCAGTGGTCCAGGGGGCCTCGGGGAGCTGTTTTTT.

CDR3 nucleotides: TGTGCCATCAGTGAGTTGGCAGGGAGGGATCAGCCCCAGCATTTT. Protein product: CAISELAGRDQPQHF. This sequence joins TRBV10-3 and TRBJ1-5; maybe TRBD1 (5 bases). V gave up 1 base and J gave up 5 bases, with 12 bases separating them. The germline V gene has CDR1 ENHRY and CDR2 SYGVKD. CDR3 length equals 15 residues.

The chain employs TRBV6-1 and TRBJ1-5; D is undetermined. The V end lost 3 bases, the J end lost 7 bases, and 13 bases lay between the germline ends. Germline V gene sequence: CDR1 MNHNS, CDR2 SASEGT. This CDR3 spans 14 amino acids. The CDR3 region has the DNA TGTGCCAGCAGTGACTCAGGAGGGTACCAGCCCCAGCATTTT. The encoded protein is CASSDSGGYQPQHF.

This clone was found once. The chain has TRBV27 and TRBJ2-7; D not resolved. Germline CDR1 and CDR2: MNHEY and SMNVEV (reference sequence). V lost 8 bases and J 2 bases, leaving 7 bases between the germline ends. The CDR3 covers 11 residues. The DNA for the CDR3 is TGTGCCAGCGGCCGGCCCTACGAGCAGTACTTC. Translating it yields CASGRPYEQYF.

The V and J genes are TRBV6-1 and TRBJ2-7; 8 nucleotides match TRBD1. CDR1 is MNHNS, CDR2 SASEGT, per germline. With V trimmed by 7 bases and J by 2 bases, 4 bases remained unmatched. The CDR3 length is 13 residues. DNA for the CDR3: TGTGCCAGCACTTTGGACAGGGCCTACGAGCAGTACTTC. This sequence encodes CASTLDRAYEQYF.

The gene calls are TRBV7-9 and TRBJ1-4; possible D gene TRBD1, 5 bases. Germline V gives CDR1 SEHNR, CDR2 FQNEAQ (reference sequence). The V end lost 0 bases, the J end lost 8 bases, and 16 bases lay between the germline ends. The CDR3 totals 16 residues. The CDR3 DNA reads TGTGCCAGCAGCTTAGCGCAGGGACCCGGGGAGGAAAAACTGTTTTTT. The encoded protein is CASSLAQGPGEEKLFF.

The chain recombines TRBV5-4 with TRBJ2-2; TRBD2 aligns across 14 bases. Trimming removed 4 bases from V and 4 bases from J; junction bases left unmatched: 12. The germline CDR1 and CDR2 sequences are SGHNT and YYREEE (reference sequence). The CDR3 consists of 19 residues. The CDR3 sequence: CASSPPGLAGAAGTGELFF. As DNA, the CDR3 is TGTGCCAGCAGCCCTCCGGGACTAGCGGGGGCGGCGGGCACCGGGGAGCTGTTTTTT.

V is TRBV10-3 and J is TRBJ2-3; D gene ambiguous. CDR3 length: 13 residues. V lost 6 bases and J lost 2, with 9 bases in between. Germline V gene lookup returns CDR1 ENHRY and CDR2 SYGVKD. For the CDR3, the DNA is TGTGCCATCAGCGAAGCGACCACAGATACGCAGTATTTT. It codes for CAISEATTDTQYF.

The chain recombines TRBV6-5 with TRBJ1-1, with 9 nucleotides matching TRBD1. V lost 0 bases and J lost 5; bases outside the gene matches: 7. There are 16 residues in the CDR3. Germline-derived CDR1 and CDR2 are MNHEY and SVGAGI. CDR3 residues: CASSYSWTGAGTEAFF. DNA for the CDR3: TGTGCCAGCAGTTACTCCTGGACAGGGGCGGGGACTGAAGCTTTCTTT.

V and J are TRBV28 and TRBJ1-2; 9 bases fit TRBD1. The CDR3 contains 16 residues. The germline gives CDR1 MDHEN, CDR2 SYDVKM. V gave up 6 bases and J gave up 3 bases; unmatched junction bases: 11. CDR3: CASSLSLGQGDYGYTF. For the CDR3, the DNA is TGTGCCAGCAGCCTTTCCCTGGGACAGGGAGACTATGGCTACACCTTC.

This rearrangement joins TRBV6-6 to TRBJ1-5; TRBD1 matches 8 bases. CDR3 length: 16 amino acids. The V gene's germline CDR1 is MNHNY and CDR2 SVGAGI (reference sequence). The J segment lost 5 bases and the V segment lost 5 bases, leaving 11 bases of the junction unmatched. The CDR3 coding sequence is TGTGCCAGCAGTCCAGGGGGCATTGAAATCTATCAGCCCCAGCATTTT. Its protein is CASSPGGIEIYQPQHF.

The chain couples TRBV6-5 to TRBJ2-1; no firm D call. Germline CDR1 reads MNHEY; CDR2 reads SVGAGI. The CDR3 is 15 amino acids. V was shortened by 0 bases and J by 0 bases, with 6 bases between the two germline ends. The chain's CDR3 is CASSYSWASYNEQFF. For the CDR3, the DNA is TGTGCCAGCAGTTACTCGTGGGCCTCCTACAATGAGCAGTTCTTC.

The rearrangement joins TRBV18 to TRBJ1-2, with 8 bases that match TRBD1. CDR3 length equals 18 residues. The V gene's germline CDR1 is KGHSH and CDR2 LQKENI. The V and J ends lost 0 bases and 2 bases, in that order; junction bases with no gene match: 11. CDR3 amino acids: CASSPPLSTGAGNYGYTF. The DNA for the CDR3 is TGTGCCAGCTCACCACCTCTCTCGACAGGGGCGGGGAACTATGGCTACACCTTC.

A single count supports this clone. The rearrangement links TRBV14 to TRBJ2-7, with D possibly matching TRBD2 (5 bases). The germline V gene encodes CDR1 SGHDN and CDR2 FVKESK. CDR3 length equals 14 residues. V was pared by 2 bases and J by 7 bases, with 15 bases between. The CDR3 loop is CASSQIGSGTEQYF. Written as DNA, the CDR3 is TGTGCCAGCAGCCAAATTGGGAGTGGTACGGAGCAGTACTTC.

The V call is TRBV9, the J call TRBJ2-2, with 8 bases matching TRBD2. The V segment lost 1 base and the J segment 3 bases; nucleotides outside the gene matches: 11. CDR1 SGDLS and CDR2 YYNGEE come from the germline V gene. The CDR3 totals 18 residues. The CDR3 bases are TGTGCCAGCAGCGTAAGGGCGGGAGGCTTGAAAGACACCGGGGAGCTGTTTTTT. It is translated as CASSVRAGGLKDTGELFF.

This chain joins TRBV4-1 and TRBJ2-7; 12 bases match TRBD2. The germline V gene has CDR1 MGHRA and CDR2 YSYEKL. The trim removed 3 bases at V and 1 base at J, leaving 7 bases unmatched. The CDR3 is made up of 17 amino acids. CDR3 protein: CASSHQTSGGHSYEQYF. The CDR3 region has the DNA TGCGCCAGCAGCCACCAGACTAGCGGGGGTCATTCCTACGAGCAGTACTTC.

This sequence joins TRBV7-2 and TRBJ2-5; 11 bases align to TRBD2. V dropped 3 bases and J dropped 2; count of bases not matched to a gene: 2. Germline lookup yields CDR1 SGHTA and CDR2 FQGNSA. The CDR3 runs 15 residues. The CDR3, as DNA: TGTGCCAGCAGCTTTACTAGCGGGGGTCAAGAGACCCAGTACTTC. Protein sequence: CASSFTSGGQETQYF.

The CDR3 sequence: CASSQSPGQGGYTF. The CDR3 DNA is TGTGCCAGCTCACAATCACCGGGACAGGGAGGCTACACCTTC. The chain is built from TRBV18 and TRBJ1-2, with 9 bases matching TRBD1. V lost 4 bases, J lost 8 bases, and 8 bases stayed unmatched. Germline assignment: CDR1 KGHSH and CDR2 LQKENI. The CDR3 has 14 amino acids.